This TCR beta chain was sequenced in a study of blood T cell repertoires in COVID-19. Recruits, aged roughly 18 to 95 years, lived in 24 US areas. Participants' reported clinical history set cohort assignment. Two negative PCRs, clearance, or symptom resolution characterized the recovered Cohort 3 donors. From germline, CDR1 is LNHDA and CDR2 SQIVND (reference sequence). The CDR3 has 15 amino acids. V was clipped by 2 bases and J by 3 bases, with 12 bases between them. In the source study's methods: Scientists estimated how many nucleated cells there were by amplifying reference gene primers. Profiled with immunoSEQ multiplex PCR; TCRdb holds only in-frame clones, not every one. That table supplies the V and J calls and clone size; D and trimming were determined from the DNA. The sample lists roughly 500,000 clones; 88% were seen once.

This TCR was recovered from a woman between 40 and 50 years old who had recovered from COVID-19. Source material: PBMCs or T cells enriched from blood (not recorded which). This chain joins TRBV19 and TRBJ2-3; D might be TRBD2 (6 bases). The DNA for the CDR3 is TGTGCCAGTAGTATAAAACTTCGGGGGACAGATACGCAGTATTTT. Its protein product is CASSIKLRGTDTQYF.